The T cell receptor beta chain described here comes from a study of cytomegalovirus exposure and HLA in healthy donors. Study as a whole: An early release of data contained approximately 80 million unique TCRs, which came from HLA-typed donors.

V gave up 5 bases and J gave up 1 base, with 14 bases separating them. Germline CDR1 reads SGHVS; CDR2 reads FQNEAQ. The CDR3 extends over 15 amino acids. Each donor was healthy, and each was a bone marrow donor. Amplification used 60 Vbeta primers and 13 Jbeta primers. This table comes from immunoSEQ multiplex PCR, and its TCRdb copy is limited to in-frame clones, with some not included. The sample shows some 140,000 clones, around 78% of them seen only once. General observations from the study: A later analysis reportedly found that, within productive TCRs, an Asian-associated ancestry cluster had fewer N-insertions than the mean observed across the approximately 690 donors. The study listed roughly 160 cytomegalovirus-associated TCR beta chains.

Concerning this clone: The antigen remains undetermined.

The sample consisted of PBMCs. The chain has TRBV7-8 and TRBJ1-1; possibly TRBD1 for D (5 bases). The sequence was collected from a man in his forties in good health and CMV-seronegative. Here the CDR3 DNA reads TGTGCCAGCAGCCTGGGGGGGGTCTCGAACACTGAAGCTTTCTTT. Translating it yields CASSLGGVSNTEAFF.